This note documents a single TCR beta chain sequence. This clone turned up a few times. The antigen this receptor binds is unknown. No base quality values were provided; no much bigger clone lies one nucleotide off. This sample is drawn from a study of CD8+ T cells in alopecia areata (dated 2018 in TCRdb). About the full investigation: The treated patients, all with moderate-to-severe alopecia areata, were enrolled in an open-label pilot trial of oral tofacitinib given at 5 to 10 mg twice daily. Patients stayed on tofacitinib for 6 to 18 months and then had 6 months of follow-up off drug so that delayed response and recurrence could be assessed. High-throughput TCRbeta sequencing was used to examine T cell clonal expansion in alopecia areata in both the C3H/HeJ mouse model and human patients. On the human side, TCRbeta sequencing was run on scalp tissue and on sorted CD4+ and CD8+ peripheral blood T cells from healthy controls and from alopecia areata patients with either patchy or totalis/universalis disease. Biopsies were taken from tofacitinib-treated patients at baseline and at 4 and 24 weeks of treatment, and a later scalp biopsy was taken in several of the tofacitinib-treated patients. Scalp clonality was compared among normal scalp (n=4), patchy alopecia areata scalp (n=8), and alopecia totalis/universalis scalp (n=8). RNA came from the PAXgene miRNA kit for fixed scalp, the miRNeasy kit for PBMCs, and the RNeasy kit for mouse skin. TCRbeta CDR3 regions were amplified by immunoSEQ multiplex PCR using 35 Vbeta forward and 13 Jbeta reverse primers. Overall results and qualifications from the work: Unlike mouse skin, where gammadelta T cells dominate, normal human skin contains resident alphabeta T cells that get sequenced too, which complicates analysis of the scalp TCR repertoire. Compared with normal scalp, lesional scalp, particularly in alopecia totalis/universalis, had higher clonality and more expanded CD8+ clones, which suggests antigenic drive. Compared with mice, TCR sequences shared between patients were less clear, possibly partly because of HLA diversity across the patient population.

This sample's time point label indicates: baseline before oral tofacitinib. Peripheral blood and lesional scalp punch biopsies were obtained from patients with alopecia areata. PBMCs were isolated by density centrifugation and stained for CD3, CD4 and CD8, and CD4+ and CD8+ T cells were sorted on a FACSAria. V is clipped by 4 bases and J by 0 bases, and the sequence between their germline boundaries is 10 bases long. From the germline V gene, CDR1 is SGHTA and CDR2 is FQGNSA. From the cysteine up to the phenylalanine, the CDR3 has a length of 15 residues. Only the CDR3 part of the read is kept: 45 bases, read in frame from the first base. Library method: the immunoSEQ multiplex PCR assay. For TCR sequencing, RNA was extracted from every sample and reverse transcribed into cDNA to serve as template. First-strand cDNA was synthesized with SuperScript III using a 2:1 mix of oligo-dT and random hexamers. A synthetic immune receptor repertoire was used to gauge amplification bias, and whatever bias remained was removed computationally. The original methods were these. After raw reads were preprocessed to remove errors, the CDR3 was defined following IMGT conventions as running from the conserved cysteine to phenylalanine. Clonality was calculated as 1 minus Shannon entropy normalized by log2 of the number of productive unique TCRs. Scalp TCRbeta sequences were cross-referenced with sorted blood CD4 and CD8 repertoires so that the CD4 or CD8 identity of scalp clones could be inferred. What TCRdb holds here is the immuneACCESS table cut down to in-frame rearrangements. Part of the clones is not present; checked against another copy, under half of the missing clones reflect an unresolved V gene, and the others are unexplained. V, J and clone size reflect that table, while D and trimming were determined from the DNA. Within this sample are hundreds of thousands of clones, with 57% of them counted one time only. The ten largest clones capture approximately 0.44% of the sample.

The specimen was CD4+ T cells sorted from blood, collected at week 0. This clonotype was sampled from a human donor with alopecia areata. This sequence uses TRBV7-2 and TRBJ1-5; the D gene is possibly TRBD1, with 5 bases matching. At the DNA level, the sequence is TGTGCCAGCAGCTCCCGACAGAATAGCAATCAGCCCCAGCATTTT. Its amino acids are CASSSRQNSNQPQHF.